This TCR beta chain was recorded in a study of chemoradiotherapy in HPV16-positive cancers. Study findings and constraints: The functional HPV-specific definition rests on just two HPV16-positive patients. During treatment, candidate HPV-specific clones and E7-related motifs expanded in tumor.

Remarks on this clone: The antigen remains unidentified.

Clones were sequenced by immunoSEQ multiplex PCR, and TCRdb holds only the in-frame ones, with some missing. The sample comprises several thousand clones, more than 85% of which are singletons, and 2% to 2.5% rests with the top ten. This CDR3 is built from 15 residues. Losses at the gene ends were 6 bases for V and 3 bases for J; bases not matched to a gene: 6. CDR1 and CDR2 from the germline V gene are MDHEN and SYDVKM. The rearrangement links TRBV28 to TRBJ2-3; 10 bases are shared with TRBD2. This receptor was taken from a human donor with HPV-associated anogenital cancer. Sequenced here: tumor tissue, sampled from a patient who underwent chemoradiotherapy. CDR3 nucleotide sequence: TGTGCCAGCAGGCTAGCGGGAGATCCGACAGATACGCAGTATTTT. Protein: CASRLAGDPTDTQYF.